This T cell receptor (beta chain) was sequenced during a study of OX40 agonist ivuxolimab in advanced cancers. On the study more broadly: Patients got intravenous ivuxolimab at 0.01 to 10 mg/kg every 2 weeks. Antecedent anti-PD-1, anti-PD-L1 or anti-CTLA-4 therapy was permissible, with under 50% having received some.

Germline values: CDR1 ENHRY, CDR2 SYGVKD. With 9 bases clipped from V and 1 base from J, the junction kept 5 bases outside the gene matches. This CDR3 is built from 13 residues. This clone has a handful of counts. Sequencing used immunoSEQ multiplex PCR; TCRdb keeps in-frame clones, though not all of them. The sample lists tens of thousands of clones, 92% seen once, with about 8.6% in the top ten. Sequenced material: CD4+ or CD8+ T cells sorted from blood, taken in a trial of the OX40 agonist ivuxolimab. The V call is TRBV10-3, the J call TRBJ1-1, with 7 bases matching TRBD1. The receptor comes from an adult with an advanced solid tumor such as melanoma, head and neck, liver or kidney cancer. This CDR3 reads CAIFQGGNTEAFF. In DNA form, the CDR3 reads TGTGCCATTTTTCAGGGGGGGAACACTGAAGCTTTCTTT.